Following are 23 T cell receptor beta chains from one sample sequenced in a study of shared clonotypes between healthy human individuals. The table came from immunoSEQ multiplex PCR; TCRdb's copy has only in-frame clones and leaves some out. The repertoire consists of a few hundred thousand clones, with around 86% occurring once and the leading ten covering 15% to 20%. Sequencing used memory CD8+ T cells sorted from blood. The subset here: CD45RO+ cells pooled with CCR7-negative TemRA cells. Source of these receptors: a man aged 18 to 35 in good health.

This chain uses TRBV6-5 with TRBJ1-2, with 12 bases lining up with TRBD1. J was trimmed by 6 bases and V by 7 bases; bases with no gene match: 6. The length of the CDR3 is 14 residues. Germline values: CDR1 MNHEY, CDR2 SVGAGI. The CDR3 is CASTGQGALDGYTF. CDR3 coding DNA: TGTGCCAGCACGGGACAGGGGGCATTGGATGGCTACACCTTC.

The CDR3 sequence: CASSLVGVKWNRGNQPQHF. The DNA of the CDR3 is TGTGCCAGCAGCTTGGTTGGGGTGAAGTGGAACCGGGGCAATCAGCCCCAGCATTTT. This rearrangement joins TRBV5-6 to TRBJ1-5; no reliable D call. Germline V gene sequence: CDR1 SGHDT, CDR2 YYEEEE. V lost 0 bases and J lost 2, with 21 bases in between. The CDR3 loop spans 19 amino acids.

The V and J genes are TRBV27 and TRBJ1-5; TRBD1 agrees at 7 bases. From germline, CDR1 is MNHEY and CDR2 SMNVEV (reference sequence). The CDR3 runs 15 residues. Trimming at V came to 8 bases and at J to 4 bases, leaving 11 bases not matched to a gene. CDR3 DNA sequence: TGTGCCAGCGATATGCGACAGGGAAGAAATCAGCCCCAGCATTTT. Translating it yields CASDMRQGRNQPQHF.

The chain carries TRBV6-5 and TRBJ2-7; D ambiguous. V lost 7 bases, J lost 0 bases, and 4 bases lay in between. There are 11 residues in the CDR3. Germline CDR1 MNHEY, CDR2 SVGAGI. The CDR3 spells CASKSSYEQYF. As DNA, the CDR3 is TGTGCCAGCAAGAGCTCCTACGAGCAGTACTTC.

The rearrangement links TRBV27 to TRBJ1-3; D is undetermined. Germline V gene data show CDR1 as MNHEY and CDR2 as SMNVEV (reference sequence). CDR3 length: 15 amino acids. With 2 bases removed from V and 0 bases from J, the gap between germline ends came to 8 bases. This CDR3 reads CASSLGYGSGNTIYF. The CDR3 region has the DNA TGTGCCAGCAGTTTAGGCTATGGCTCTGGAAACACCATATATTTT.

The chain carries TRBV11-2 and TRBJ1-5, with 11 positions matching TRBD1. Germline-derived CDR1 and CDR2 are SGHAT and FQNNGV. J gave up 6 bases and V 1 base, and 5 bases lay outside the gene matches. The CDR3 has 16 amino acids. The CDR3 bases are TGTGCCAGCAGCTTAGTGGACAGGGGGCGGCTTCAGCCCCAGCATTTT. Translating gives CASSLVDRGRLQPQHF.

The chain uses TRBV14 and TRBJ2-3, with TRBD1 matching 8 bases. V lost 0 bases, J lost 2 bases, and 10 bases stayed unmatched. Germline V CDR1 and CDR2: SGHDN, FVKESK. This CDR3 comprises 18 residues. CDR3 sequence: CASSQETTTGAYTDTQYF. The CDR3, as DNA: TGTGCCAGCAGCCAAGAGACGACGACAGGGGCGTACACAGATACGCAGTATTTT.

The chain links TRBV6-5 to TRBJ2-1; the match to TRBD1 covers 7 bases. The V segment lost 6 bases and the J segment 7 bases; nucleotides outside the gene matches: 9. From germline, CDR1 is MNHEY and CDR2 SVGAGI. The length of the CDR3 is 14 residues. CDR3 region: CASRHTGVPNEQFF. CDR3 nucleotides: TGTGCCAGCAGGCATACAGGGGTACCGAATGAGCAGTTCTTC.

This chain uses TRBV30 with TRBJ2-1; 7 bases fit TRBD2. The CDR3 runs 15 residues. Germline values: CDR1 GTSNPN, CDR2 SVGIG (reference sequence). V lost 4 bases, J lost 4 bases, and 10 bases stayed unmatched. CDR3 loop: CAWNLAGEEYNEQFF. The CDR3 nucleotides are TGTGCCTGGAACCTGGCGGGAGAGGAATACAATGAGCAGTTCTTC.

CDR3 sequence: CASSLVSGRGSSYNEQFF. Here the CDR3 DNA reads TGCGCCAGCAGCTTGGTTAGCGGGAGGGGGAGCTCCTACAATGAGCAGTTCTTC. The chain uses TRBV5-1 and TRBJ2-1, with 11 bases identical to TRBD2. The CDR3 covers 18 residues. V lost 0 bases and J lost 0; bases outside the gene matches: 5. CDR1 is SGHRS and CDR2 is YFSETQ in the germline V gene.

This clone appeared a single time. V gene TRBV2 combines with J gene TRBJ1-2, with D maybe TRBD1 (6 bases). Trimming removed 2 bases from V and 4 bases from J, with 17 bases in between. The CDR3 has 16 amino acids. Germline loops: CDR1 SNHLY, CDR2 FYNNEI. Here the CDR3 DNA reads TGTGCCAGCAGTGAAAGAGGACAGCCGGATCTCTATGGCTACACCTTC. This encodes CASSERGQPDLYGYTF.

The rearrangement links TRBV27 to TRBJ2-7, with a possible D match to TRBD2 (5 bases). The V end was cut by 0 bases, the J end by 5 bases, with 11 bases between. Germline V gene lookup returns CDR1 MNHEY and CDR2 SMNVEV (reference sequence). The CDR3 has 14 residues. The CDR3 loop reads CASSLSSGIDEQYF. The CDR3 DNA reads as TGTGCCAGCAGTTTATCGAGCGGTATTGACGAGCAGTACTTC.

The rearrangement links TRBV2 to TRBJ2-3, with D hard to call. The CDR3 totals 14 residues. The germline V gene encodes CDR1 SNHLY and CDR2 FYNNEI. The V end was cut by 6 bases, the J end by 4 bases, with 14 bases between. The CDR3 nucleotides are TGTGCCAGCAGCTACCTAGAGGTCGCAGATACGCAGTATTTT. Protein product: CASSYLEVADTQYF.

The V and J genes are TRBV11-2 and TRBJ1-1; D gene unclear. The CDR3 extends over 14 amino acids. Germline CDR1 and CDR2: SGHAT and FQNNGV. Trimming left V 5 bases short and J 2 bases short, with 12 bases between. CDR3 DNA: TGTGCCAGCAGCCTCACGACACACAACACTGAAGCTTTCTTT. Protein product: CASSLTTHNTEAFF.

CDR3 amino acids: CASSLDYSYEQYF. The CDR3 region has the DNA TGTGCCAGCAGCCTTGACTACTCCTACGAGCAGTACTTC. The chain uses TRBV11-1 and TRBJ2-7; D possibly corresponds to TRBD2 (5 bases). This CDR3 has 13 amino acids. The V gene lost 5 bases and the J gene lost 0 bases, with 8 bases spanning the gap. Per germline, CDR1 SGHAT and CDR2 FQDESV (reference sequence).

This clone was seen only once. V usage is TRBV6-5 and J usage is TRBJ2-2; no reliable D call. Germline V gene lookup returns CDR1 MNHEY and CDR2 SVGAGI. The CDR3 runs 13 residues. Trimming removed 2 bases at V and 8 bases at J, with 9 bases between. CDR3 protein: CASSYGRIGELFF. For the CDR3, the DNA is TGTGCCAGCAGTTACGGAAGGATAGGGGAGCTGTTTTTT.

The chain combines TRBV2 with TRBJ2-7, with D unclear. CDR1 is SNHLY and CDR2 is FYNNEI in the germline V gene. V lost 8 bases and J 6 bases, leaving 23 bases between the germline ends. CDR3 length: 15 residues. CDR3 bases: TGTGCCAGCTCGGCCCCCGACATGGGGTTAAGCGAGCAGTACTTC. This codes for CASSAPDMGLSEQYF.

Note on this clone: The junction departs from the called germline gene at one end, perhaps through a read error. The rearrangement links TRBV4-1 to TRBJ2-1; TRBD1 matches 9 bases. CDR3 size: 12 residues. Germline loops: CDR1 MGHRA, CDR2 YSYEKL. CDR3: CASSHGDREMIF. The CDR3 bases are TGCGCCAGCAGCCACGGGGACAGGGAAATGATCTTC.

The chain is built from TRBV6-5 and TRBJ1-2; 9 bases are shared with TRBD1. CDR1 and CDR2 from the germline V gene are MNHEY and SVGAGI. The CDR3 covers 15 residues. The V segment lost 6 bases and the J segment 4 bases; nucleotides outside the gene matches: 9. Here the CDR3 reads CASSPTQGAAYGYTF. The CDR3 region has the DNA TGTGCCAGCAGCCCCACACAGGGGGCGGCCTATGGCTACACCTTC.

The chain employs TRBV21-1 and TRBJ1-4; the table's D gene call, TRBD1, was not cross checked with the DNA. TRBV21-1 is a pseudogene locus. The CDR3 is made up of 15 amino acids. CDR3 region: CASSKDSATNEKLFF. DNA for the CDR3: TGTGCCAGCAGCAAGGACAGCGCAACTAATGAAAAACTGTTTTTT.

The chain has TRBV5-4 and TRBJ2-7; D call uncertain. This CDR3 spans 13 amino acids. From germline, CDR1 is SGHNT and CDR2 YYREEE (reference sequence). The V end was cut by 4 bases, the J end by 2 bases, with 10 bases between. CDR3 region: CASSVNTPYEQYF. In nucleotides, the CDR3 is TGTGCCAGCAGCGTGAACACACCCTACGAGCAGTACTTC.

The chain carries TRBV10-3 and TRBJ1-1; 7 bases are shared with TRBD1. V trimming: 4 bases; J trimming: 3 bases; junction bases outside the gene matches: 11. Germline CDR1 reads ENHRY; CDR2 reads SYGVKD. The CDR3 is 16 amino acids. DNA for the CDR3: TGTGCCATCAGTGCGACATTCGGGACAGAATACACTGAAGCTTTCTTT. It is translated as CAISATFGTEYTEAFF.

The rearrangement uses TRBV7-3 and TRBJ2-3; possible D gene TRBD2, 6 bases. The CDR3 contains 15 residues. The germline CDR1 and CDR2 sequences are SGHTA and FQGTGA. Between the trimmed V and J ends, which lost 2 bases and 0 bases, there was a span of 9 bases. CDR3 nucleotides: TGTGCCAGCAGCTTAGGGACTCTTAGCACAGATACGCAGTATTTT. Translation gives CASSLGTLSTDTQYF. The complete variable domain, with remaining parts taken from reference TRBV7-3 and TRBJ2-3, reads GAGVSQTPSNKVTEKGKYVELRCDPISGHTALYWYRQSLGQGPEFLIYFQGTGAADDSGLPNDRFFAVRPEGSVSTLKIQRTERGDSAVYLCASSLGTLSTDTQYFGPGTRLTVL.